One and the same sample provided the 32 T cell receptor beta chains below, sequenced in a study of blood T cell repertoires in COVID-19. Sequenced by immunoSEQ multiplex PCR; TCRdb stores in-frame clones only, minus some. The data contain some 380,000 clones, around 90% of them singletons. Sequenced sample: peripheral blood. These receptors all come from a man aged 18 to 30 with active or convalescent COVID-19.

There are a few counts of this clone. This chain joins TRBV27 and TRBJ2-7; 9 bases are shared with TRBD1. The germline V gene encodes CDR1 MNHEY and CDR2 SMNVEV (reference sequence). The CDR3 contains 18 residues. The trim removed 5 bases at V and 2 bases at J, leaving 16 bases unmatched. CDR3 amino acids: CASSGVNGTGFNPYEQYF. The CDR3 nucleotides are TGTGCCAGCAGTGGGGTCAACGGGACAGGGTTTAATCCCTACGAGCAGTACTTC.

The rearrangement joins TRBV4-3 to TRBJ1-2, with TRBD1 matching 9 bases. Germline-derived CDR1 and CDR2 are LGHNA and YSLEER. V was clipped by 5 bases and J by 2 bases; unmatched bases: 6. This CDR3 comprises 15 residues. The chain's CDR3 is CASSGGTGRNYGYTF. The CDR3 DNA reads as TGCGCCAGCAGCGGGGGGACAGGGAGAAACTATGGCTACACCTTC.

This chain links TRBV18 with TRBJ1-5, with D unclear. The CDR3 runs to 13 residues. The germline CDR1 and CDR2 sequences are KGHSH and LQKENI. Between the trimmed V and J ends, which lost 4 bases and 0 bases, there was a span of 4 bases. The CDR3 is CASSLNSNQPQHF. The CDR3 DNA reads as TGTGCCAGCTCACTCAATAGCAATCAGCCCCAGCATTTT.

The J gene is TRBJ2-7, the V gene TRBV5-5; 10 nucleotides match TRBD2. The V and J ends lost 0 bases and 5 bases, in that order; junction bases with no gene match: 8. The CDR3 sequence is 16 residues long. Germline CDR1 and CDR2: SGHKS and YYEKEE (reference sequence). This chain's CDR3 is CASSLVATSGAHEQYF. CDR3 bases: TGTGCCAGCAGCTTGGTCGCAACTAGCGGGGCCCACGAGCAGTACTTC.

The V gene is TRBV25-1, the J gene TRBJ2-1, with TRBD1 identical over 7 bases. The CDR3 consists of 15 residues. CDR1 and CDR2 (germline): MGHDK, SYGVNS. V was clipped by 4 bases and J by 2 bases; unmatched bases: 5. The CDR3 DNA follows: TGTGCCAGCAGTGGCCGGGACAGTCCCTACAATGAGCAGTTCTTC. Encoded protein: CASSGRDSPYNEQFF. Full variable domain (remainder filled in from reference TRBV25-1 and TRBJ2-1): EADIYQTPRYLVIGTGKKITLECSQTMGHDKMYWYQQDPGMELHLIHYSYGVNSTEKGDLSSESTVSRIRTEHFPLTLESARPSHTSQYLCASSGRDSPYNEQFFGPGTRLTVL.

V gene TRBV19 combines with J gene TRBJ1-4, with D possibly matching TRBD1 (6 bases). The CDR3 runs to 15 residues. The ends were cut back, 1 base at V and 8 bases at J, with 14 bases in the middle. CDR1 and CDR2 (germline): LNHDA, SQIVND (reference sequence). The CDR3 here is CASSIADRGHEKLFF. DNA for the CDR3: TGTGCCAGTAGTATAGCGGACAGAGGACACGAAAAACTGTTTTTT.

This clone turned up a few times. V gene TRBV6-2 or TRBV6-3 combines with J gene TRBJ2-3; TRBD2 matches 11 bases. The CDR3 sequence is 15 residues long. V shed 3 bases and J 5 bases; nucleotides not matched to a gene: 4. Germline V gene data show CDR1 as MNHEY and CDR2 as SVGEGT. CDR3 sequence reads: CASSYRSGRGDTQYF. The DNA for the CDR3 is TGTGCCAGCAGTTATCGTAGCGGGAGGGGAGATACGCAGTATTTT.

V is TRBV11-2 and J is TRBJ2-1, with 8 bases lining up with TRBD2. This CDR3 spans 17 amino acids. The trim removed 5 bases at V and 5 bases at J, leaving 14 bases unmatched. The V gene's germline CDR1 is SGHAT and CDR2 FQNNGV. CDR3 coding DNA: TGTGCCAGCAGCCCCGACCTACTAAGCGGGAGAAACAATGAGCAGTTCTTC. It yields the protein CASSPDLLSGRNNEQFF.

V is TRBV7-8 and J is TRBJ2-2, with 8 positions matching TRBD1. Looked up from germline, CDR1 is SGHVS and CDR2 is FQNEAQ. V gave up 7 bases and J gave up 6 bases; unmatched junction bases: 16. The length of the CDR3 is 17 residues. DNA for the CDR3: TGTGCCAGCACCCAGGGGGCAGGGGTTATGTTTTCCGGGGAGCTGTTTTTT. The encoded protein is CASTQGAGVMFSGELFF.

The V gene is TRBV29-1, the J gene TRBJ2-7; weak D call: TRBD2 (5 bases). CDR3 length: 12 residues. The ends were cut back, 6 bases at V and 2 bases at J, with 11 bases in the middle. Germline lookup yields CDR1 SQVTM and CDR2 ANQGSEA. CDR3 bases: TGCAGCGTCGTGGGGAGTCCCTACGAGCAGTACTTC. This encodes CSVVGSPYEQYF.

V is TRBV24-1 and J is TRBJ1-3; D perhaps matches TRBD1 (5 bases). The length of the CDR3 is 15 residues. V lost 3 bases and J 2 bases, leaving 10 bases between the germline ends. In germline, CDR1 is KGHDR, CDR2 SFDVKD. The CDR3 sequence: CATSDPRGAGNTIYF. CDR3 in DNA: TGTGCCACCAGTGATCCACGGGGGGCTGGAAACACCATATATTTT.

In its sample, this clone was seen a few times. This chain connects TRBV28 to TRBJ1-5; D remains unclear. This CDR3 comprises 13 residues. CDR1 and CDR2 from the germline V gene are MDHEN and SYDVKM. With 2 bases removed from V and 8 bases from J, the gap between germline ends came to 10 bases. The chain's CDR3 is CASSLGQPEPQHF. CDR3 coding DNA: TGTGCCAGCAGTTTAGGGCAGCCTGAGCCCCAGCATTTT.

Written as DNA, the CDR3 is TGTGCCACAAAAGAGGAGTACGGTGAAGCTTTCTTT. This codes for CATKEEYGEAFF. The chain couples TRBV10-3 to TRBJ1-1, with D hard to call. The CDR3 runs to 12 residues. The V end was cut by 10 bases, the J end by 7 bases, with 16 bases between. Germline V gives CDR1 ENHRY, CDR2 SYGVKD.

The chain is built from TRBV9 and TRBJ2-5; tentative D call: TRBD1 (7 bases). This CDR3 comprises 14 residues. V lost 2 bases to trimming and J lost 4 bases, with 12 bases between them. CDR1 and CDR2 from the germline V gene are SGDLS and YYNGEE. The CDR3 loop reads CASSVRQGGETQYF. The CDR3 DNA follows: TGTGCCAGCAGCGTCCGACAGGGAGGAGAGACCCAGTACTTC.

The chain joins TRBV28 to TRBJ1-4; D perhaps matches TRBD1 (6 bases). Germline V gene data show CDR1 as MDHEN and CDR2 as SYDVKM. Trimming stripped 5 bases from V and 10 bases from J, with 17 bases between. This CDR3 has 14 residues. The CDR3, as DNA: TGTGCCAGCAGTCAGACAGGAGTCGCAGGAAAACTGTTTTTT. Its translation: CASSQTGVAGKLFF.

This sequence joins TRBV5-6 and TRBJ2-1; 10 bases map to TRBD1. Germline CDR1 reads SGHDT; CDR2 reads YYEEEE. Trimming removed 2 bases from V and 7 bases from J; junction bases left unmatched: 6. There are 15 residues in the CDR3. CDR3 amino acids: CASSLSGTGVNEQFF. The CDR3 nucleotides read TGTGCCAGCAGCTTATCCGGGACAGGGGTAAATGAGCAGTTCTTC. Full variable domain (outside the CDR3, taken from reference TRBV5-6 and TRBJ2-1): DAGVTQSPTHLIKTRGQQVTLRCSPKSGHDTVSWYQQALGQGPQFIFQYYEEEERQRGNFPDRFSGHQFPNYSSELNVNALLLGDSALYLCASSLSGTGVNEQFFGPGTRLTVL.

J is TRBJ1-1 and V is TRBV28, with D unclear. Germline V gene data show CDR1 as MDHEN and CDR2 as SYDVKM. V lost 3 bases to trimming and J lost 0 bases, with 8 bases between them. This CDR3 is built from 14 residues. Here the CDR3 DNA reads TGTGCCAGCAGTTTTGTCCGTATGAACACTGAAGCTTTCTTT. It yields the protein CASSFVRMNTEAFF. Full variable domain (missing parts from reference TRBV28 and TRBJ1-1): DVKVTQSSRYLVKRTGEKVFLECVQDMDHENMFWYRQDPGLGLRLIYFSYDVKMKEKGDIPEGYSVSREKKERFSLILESASTNQTSMYLCASSFVRMNTEAFFGQGTRLTVV.

The chain recombines TRBV6-5 with TRBJ1-2; 7 positions match TRBD1. The CDR3 length is 14 residues. Unmatched junction bases numbered 8, after V lost 5 bases and J lost 5 bases. Germline V gives CDR1 MNHEY, CDR2 SVGAGI. For the CDR3, the DNA is TGTGCCAGCAGTCGAGGGACAGTCCAATATGGCTACACCTTC. As protein: CASSRGTVQYGYTF.

The chain combines TRBV25-1 with TRBJ2-3, with D unresolved. V lost 4 bases to trimming and J lost 0 bases, with 2 bases between them. The CDR3 has 12 residues. CDR1 and CDR2 (germline): MGHDK, SYGVNS. The CDR3 nucleotides read TGTGCCAGCAGTGTAAGCACAGATACGCAGTATTTT. This translates into CASSVSTDTQYF.

This chain joins TRBV19 and TRBJ2-5; 8 positions match TRBD1. Germline V gene sequence: CDR1 LNHDA, CDR2 SQIVND (reference sequence). CDR3 length: 14 residues. J was trimmed by 4 bases and V by 8 bases; bases with no gene match: 9. As DNA, the CDR3 is TGTGCCAGTGCCCGACAGGGGATGCGAGAGACCCAGTACTTC. Its protein is CASARQGMRETQYF.

The V gene is TRBV6-5, the J gene TRBJ1-1; 9 bases map to TRBD1. This CDR3 region has 15 residues. V gave up 0 bases and J gave up 7 bases; unmatched junction bases: 6. Germline V gene sequence: CDR1 MNHEY, CDR2 SVGAGI. The DNA for the CDR3 is TGTGCCAGCAGTTACTCCAACAGGGGGCTGAGTGAAGCTTTCTTT. Translating it yields CASSYSNRGLSEAFF.

This clone occurred a few times. J is TRBJ1-6 and V is TRBV4-3; TRBD1 is a possible D gene (6 bases). Looked up from germline, CDR1 is LGHNA and CDR2 is YSLEER. V was trimmed by 0 bases and J by 15 bases, leaving 18 bases between them. The CDR3 is 15 residues long. In DNA, the CDR3 is TGCGCCAGCAGCCAAGATCTTTCGTGGGACACGTTCCTCCACTTT. It codes for CASSQDLSWDTFLHF.

The V and J genes are TRBV9 and TRBJ2-7; 8 positions agree with TRBD1. CDR3 size: 15 residues. Germline-derived CDR1 and CDR2 are SGDLS and YYNGEE. Trimming took 4 bases from V and 2 from J; bases not matched to a gene: 8. CDR3 nucleotides: TGTGCCAGCAGCTACTCGACAGGGGACGCCTACGAGCAGTACTTC. It translates to CASSYSTGDAYEQYF.

The sample holds a few counts of this clone. The rearrangement uses TRBV29-1 and TRBJ1-1, with TRBD1 matching over 7 bases. Trimming took 7 bases from V and 1 from J; bases not matched to a gene: 6. Germline-derived CDR1 and CDR2 are SQVTM and ANQGSEA. The CDR3 is made up of 13 amino acids. CDR3: CSAHRDRNTEAFF. The CDR3 bases are TGCAGCGCACACCGGGACAGGAACACTGAAGCTTTCTTT.

This rearrangement joins TRBV28 to TRBJ1-4, with 7 nucleotides matching TRBD1. This CDR3 has 14 amino acids. V trimming: 2 bases; J trimming: 7 bases; junction bases outside the gene matches: 4. Germline CDR1 reads MDHEN; CDR2 reads SYDVKM. The CDR3 nucleotides read TGTGCCAGCAGTTTAAGAGGGGGCTTTGAAAAACTGTTTTTT. It is translated as CASSLRGGFEKLFF.

The chain links TRBV28 to TRBJ2-5; D might be TRBD1 (6 bases). CDR1 is MDHEN and CDR2 is SYDVKM in the germline V gene. V was cut by 9 bases and J by 0 bases, with 14 bases left in between. This CDR3 region has 14 residues. The CDR3 loop is CASRNRVYQETQYF. The CDR3 nucleotides read TGTGCCAGTAGAAACAGGGTGTACCAAGAGACCCAGTACTTC.

The rearrangement links TRBV5-4 to TRBJ1-1, with 8 bases fitting TRBD1. Germline V gene sequence: CDR1 SGHNT, CDR2 YYREEE (reference sequence). With V trimmed by 2 bases and J by 1 base, 4 bases remained unmatched. The length of the CDR3 is 15 residues. CDR3 bases: TGTGCCAGCAGCTTACCCGGGACAGGGAACACTGAAGCTTTCTTT. It specifies CASSLPGTGNTEAFF.

This chain links TRBV11-2 with TRBJ1-6; 7 bases are shared with TRBD1. Looked up from germline, CDR1 is SGHAT and CDR2 is FQNNGV. V lost 5 bases and J lost 1; bases outside the gene matches: 5. CDR3 length: 16 amino acids. The CDR3, as DNA: TGTGCCAGCAGCCTGACAGGGAAATCCTATAATTCACCCCTCCACTTT. It specifies CASSLTGKSYNSPLHF.

The chain has TRBV4-3 and TRBJ2-3; 7 bases map to TRBD2. CDR1 is LGHNA, CDR2 YSLEER, per germline. This CDR3 comprises 15 residues. With V trimmed by 2 bases and J by 2 bases, 4 bases remained unmatched. The CDR3 DNA reads TGCGCCAGCAGCCAATCAAGCGGGACCACAGATACGCAGTATTTT. Translated: CASSQSSGTTDTQYF.

The chain uses TRBV5-1 and TRBJ2-2, with 9 positions matching TRBD1. CDR1 is SGHRS, CDR2 YFSETQ, per germline. The V gene end was trimmed by 3 bases and the J gene end by 1 base; junction bases not matched to a gene: 1. The CDR3 has 15 amino acids. DNA for the CDR3: TGCGCCAGCAGCTCGGACAGGGGGAACACCGGGGAGCTGTTTTTT. This encodes CASSSDRGNTGELFF.

This clone appeared a single time. V usage is TRBV6-5 and J usage is TRBJ1-2; D gene uncertain. Trimming cost V 0 bases and J 0 bases, with 11 bases left between them. Looked up from germline, CDR1 is MNHEY and CDR2 is SVGAGI. This CDR3 spans 16 amino acids. The CDR3 bases are TGTGCCAGCAGTTACTCCCTAGCCCTTACTAACTATGGCTACACCTTC. The encoded protein is CASSYSLALTNYGYTF.

The CDR3 loop is CASSEVVRTYEQYF. CDR3 DNA sequence: TGTGCCAGCAGTGAAGTCGTGAGAACCTACGAGCAGTACTTC. The chain has TRBV6-1 and TRBJ2-7; D unclear. Germline CDR1 reads MNHNS; CDR2 reads SASEGT. V lost 1 base and J 2 bases, leaving 9 bases between the germline ends. This CDR3 spans 14 amino acids.